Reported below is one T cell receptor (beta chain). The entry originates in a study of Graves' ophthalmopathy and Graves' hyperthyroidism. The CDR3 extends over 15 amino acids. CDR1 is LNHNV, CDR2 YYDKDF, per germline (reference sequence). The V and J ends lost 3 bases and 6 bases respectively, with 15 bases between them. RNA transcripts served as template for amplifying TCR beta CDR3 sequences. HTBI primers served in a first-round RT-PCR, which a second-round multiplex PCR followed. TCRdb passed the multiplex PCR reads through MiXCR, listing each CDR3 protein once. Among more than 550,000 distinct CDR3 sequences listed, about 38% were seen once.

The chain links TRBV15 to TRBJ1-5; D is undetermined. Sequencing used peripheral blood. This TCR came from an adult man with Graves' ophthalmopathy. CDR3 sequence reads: CATSSESTSGQPQHF. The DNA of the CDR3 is TGTGCCACCAGCAGTGAGTCGACTAGTGGTCAGCCCCAGCATTTT.